The 18 T cell receptor beta chains reported below all come from one sample, sequenced in a study of Graves' ophthalmopathy and Graves' hyperthyroidism. Beta-chain TCR CDR3 regions were amplified from RNA transcripts. The library came from an HTBI-primed first-round RT-PCR and a second-round multiplex PCR. TCRdb reprocessed the multiplex PCR reads with MiXCR, giving one entry per CDR3 protein. The data show 660,000 or so distinct CDR3 sequences, with 35% to 45% seen just once and more than 3% held by the top ten. Sample: peripheral blood. The receptor source for this set is an adult man with Graves' ophthalmopathy.

Of note for this clonotype: With a much larger clone just one base away, this may be a read error. The chain carries TRBV5-1 and TRBJ2-2, with a possible D match to TRBD1 (5 bases). The CDR3 is made up of 14 amino acids. V was cut by 0 bases and J by 7 bases, with 10 bases left in between. CDR1 SGHRS and CDR2 YFSETQ come from the germline V gene. CDR3 DNA: TGCGCCAGCAGCTTGGACAGGTTTAACGGGGAGCTGTTTTTT. It encodes CASSLDRFNGELFF.

The CDR3 sequence is CASSQSQRSALNEQYF. CDR3 bases: TGTGCCAGCAGCCAAAGCCAGCGGTCAGCTTTAAACGAGCAGTACTTC. The genes are TRBV4-2 and TRBJ2-7, with D possibly being TRBD2 (5 bases). This CDR3 contains 16 residues. CDR1 is LGHNA and CDR2 is YNFKEQ in the germline V gene. V was cut by 2 bases and J by 5 bases, with 19 bases left in between.

This clonotype was counted many times. The genes are TRBV9 and TRBJ2-5; weak D call: TRBD1 (6 bases). The V and J ends lost 0 bases and 5 bases respectively, with 14 bases between them. CDR1 and CDR2 (germline): SGDLS, YYNGEE. The CDR3 runs 15 residues. The CDR3 sequence is CASSVAAGARETQYF. The CDR3 DNA reads TGTGCCAGCAGCGTAGCGGCAGGGGCGCGGGAGACCCAGTACTTC.

This clonotype appeared many times. The chain joins TRBV7-3 to TRBJ1-1; D ambiguous. The CDR3 is 11 residues long. Germline V lookup: CDR1 SGHTA, CDR2 FQGTGA. Trimming removed 5 bases at V and 11 bases at J, with 12 bases between. For the CDR3, the DNA is TGTGCCAGCAGCCAGAGATTGCGGGCTTTCTTT. Protein product: CASSQRLRAFF.

This clonotype was seen many times. The chain recombines TRBV14 with TRBJ2-5; D perhaps matches TRBD1 (6 bases). CDR3 length: 15 residues. The V gene's germline CDR1 is SGHDN and CDR2 FVKESK. The V end lost 2 bases, the J end lost 2 bases, and 12 bases lay between the germline ends. The CDR3 reads CASSQWRTAQETQYF. CDR3 DNA: TGTGCCAGCAGCCAATGGAGGACAGCGCAAGAGACCCAGTACTTC.

Many counts were recorded for this clonotype. CDR3 DNA sequence: TGCAGTGCTATGTCGTACGAGCAGTACTTC. Its protein product is CSAMSYEQYF. The V gene is TRBV20-1, the J gene TRBJ2-7; D is unclear. Germline lookup yields CDR1 DFQATT and CDR2 SNEGSKA (reference sequence). CDR3 size: 10 residues. V was pared by 4 bases and J by 4 bases, with 5 bases between.

CDR3 amino acids: CASSAGQVNEKLFF. CDR3 DNA sequence: TGTGCCAGCAGCGCCGGACAGGTGAATGAAAAACTGTTTTTT. The chain links TRBV9 to TRBJ1-4, with 7 bases fitting TRBD1. In germline, CDR1 is SGDLS, CDR2 YYNGEE. V was pared by 3 bases and J by 5 bases, with 4 bases of the junction left unmatched. This CDR3 comprises 14 residues.

The J gene is TRBJ1-1, the V gene TRBV11-2; TRBD1 matches 10 bases. The J segment lost 2 bases and the V segment lost 5 bases, leaving 5 bases of the junction unmatched. The CDR3 length is 15 residues. The germline CDR1 and CDR2 sequences are SGHAT and FQNNGV. The CDR3 DNA reads TGTGCCAGCAGCGACGGACAGGGGGTCAACACTGAAGCTTTCTTT. Residues: CASSDGQGVNTEAFF.

This chain connects TRBV7-6 to TRBJ2-7; the match to TRBD1 covers 7 bases. The germline CDR1 and CDR2 sequences are SGHVS and FNYEAQ. The CDR3 is 15 residues long. V gave up 3 bases and J gave up 0 bases; unmatched junction bases: 5. DNA for the CDR3: TGTGCCAGCAGCTTTGTGACAGGGCCCTCCTACGAGCAGTACTTC. It yields the protein CASSFVTGPSYEQYF.

V usage is TRBV29-1 and J usage is TRBJ1-1, with D uncertain. The V and J ends lost 6 bases and 0 bases respectively, with 8 bases between them. The CDR3 has 12 amino acids. Germline V gene sequence: CDR1 SQVTM, CDR2 ANQGSEA. CDR3 nucleotide sequence: TGCAGCGTGACGGAGATGAACACTGAAGCTTTCTTT. Its translation is CSVTEMNTEAFF.

This clonotype is a singleton in its sample. This rearrangement joins TRBV7-2 to TRBJ1-6; perhaps TRBD1 as D (6 bases). V was cut by 1 base and J by 9 bases, with 13 bases left in between. Germline values: CDR1 SGHTA, CDR2 FQGNSA. The CDR3 runs to 15 residues. The CDR3 here is CASSLDGTLLSPLHF. CDR3 nucleotide sequence: TGTGCCAGCAGCTTAGACGGGACACTCCTTTCACCCCTCCACTTT.

This clonotype was seen ten or more times. The chain carries TRBV5-1 and TRBJ2-7; the match to TRBD1 covers 8 bases. CDR1 SGHRS and CDR2 YFSETQ come from the germline V gene. The CDR3 runs to 16 residues. Unmatched junction bases numbered 10, after V lost 1 base and J lost 4 bases. CDR3 bases: TGCGCCAGCAGCTTGACCACCGGGACAGGCCTTTACGAGCAGTACTTC. Translation: CASSLTTGTGLYEQYF.

This chain connects TRBV25-1 to TRBJ2-2; the D gene is possibly TRBD1 (7 bases). V lost 2 bases, J lost 1 base, and 14 bases lay in between. The CDR3 contains 17 residues. Germline CDR1 MGHDK, CDR2 SYGVNS. The CDR3 nucleotides read TGTGCCAGCAGTGAAGACAGGGACTCGCGGAACACCGGGGAGCTGTTTTTT. Protein sequence: CASSEDRDSRNTGELFF.

This clonotype was found a few times. The chain links TRBV10-3 to TRBJ2-7, with 9 bases fitting TRBD1. The CDR3 covers 15 residues. V lost 10 bases to trimming and J lost 2 bases; unmatched junction nucleotides: 12. Germline V gene data show CDR1 as ENHRY and CDR2 as SYGVKD. The CDR3 bases are TGTGCCAGCATGAGCCGGGACAGGGCACCCTACGAGCAGTACTTC. Translation gives CASMSRDRAPYEQYF.

This chain uses TRBV7-2 with TRBJ1-3; 7 bases are shared with TRBD1. Germline-derived CDR1 and CDR2 are SGHTA and FQGNSA. V lost 6 bases and J lost 0; bases outside the gene matches: 5. The CDR3 contains 15 residues. CDR3 in amino acids: CASRYRGSSGNTIYF. CDR3 nucleotide sequence: TGTGCCAGCAGGTACAGGGGCAGCTCTGGAAACACCATATATTTT.

This chain uses TRBV25-1 with TRBJ2-5, with 7 positions matching TRBD2. V shed 0 bases, J shed 3 bases, and the junction held 7 bases outside the gene matches. This CDR3 contains 16 residues. Germline V gives CDR1 MGHDK, CDR2 SYGVNS. The CDR3 bases are TGTGCCAGCAGTGAATATCTCGCAGGGAGGGAAGAGACCCAGTACTTC. This encodes CASSEYLAGREETQYF.

This clonotype has ten or more counts. CDR3 sequence reads: CSAIWTSVGEAFF. The DNA for the CDR3 is TGCAGTGCTATTTGGACATCGGTTGGTGAAGCTTTCTTT. This chain links TRBV20-1 with TRBJ1-1; D perhaps matches TRBD1 (5 bases). The CDR3 has 13 amino acids. CDR1 DFQATT and CDR2 SNEGSKA come from the germline V gene (reference sequence). V was clipped by 4 bases and J by 7 bases, with 16 bases between them.

This clonotype was seen ten or more times. V and J are TRBV29-1 and TRBJ1-1; 9 nucleotides agree with TRBD1. Per the germline V gene, CDR1 is SQVTM and CDR2 is ANQGSEA. There are 12 residues in the CDR3. V was pared by 4 bases and J by 11 bases, with 8 bases of the junction left unmatched. The CDR3 protein is CSVVLDRGVAFF. Written as DNA, the CDR3 is TGCAGCGTTGTTCTGGACAGGGGAGTTGCTTTCTTT. Supplemented by reference TRBV29-1 and TRBJ1-1, the full variable domain reads SAVISQKPSRDICQRGTSLTIQCQVDSQVTMMFWYRQQPGQSLTLIATANQGSEATYESGFVIDKFPISRPNLTFSTLTVSNMSPEDSSIYLCSVVLDRGVAFFGQGTRLTVV.